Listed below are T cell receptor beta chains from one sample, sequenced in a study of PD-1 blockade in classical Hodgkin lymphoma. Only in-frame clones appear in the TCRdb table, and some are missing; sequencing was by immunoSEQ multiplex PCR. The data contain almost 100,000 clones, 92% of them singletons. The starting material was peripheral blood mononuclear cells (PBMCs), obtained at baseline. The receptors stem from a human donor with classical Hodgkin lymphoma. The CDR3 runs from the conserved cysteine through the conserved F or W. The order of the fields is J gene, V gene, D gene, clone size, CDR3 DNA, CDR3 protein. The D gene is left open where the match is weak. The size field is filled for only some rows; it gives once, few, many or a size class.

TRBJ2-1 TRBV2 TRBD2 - TGTGCCAGCAGGACACTAGCGGGAGACCGTGAGCAGTTCTTC CASRTLAGDREQFF
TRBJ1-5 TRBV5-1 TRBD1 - TGCGCCAGCAGCTTGTACCCCAGGGGGGCTCGGGGGCAGCCCCAGCATTTT CASSLYPRGARGQPQHF
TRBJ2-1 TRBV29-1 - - TGCAGCGTTGCTCCGGCCAGGGGAAACAATGAGCAGTTCTTC CSVAPARGNNEQFF
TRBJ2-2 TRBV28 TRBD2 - TGTGCCAGCAGTTTATGGCGCGGGAGAAGTTCCGGGGAGCTGTTTTTT CASSLWRGRSSGELFF
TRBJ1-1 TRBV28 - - TGTGCCAGCAGTTTGTACGTGGTGAACACTGAAGCTTTCTTT CASSLYVVNTEAFF
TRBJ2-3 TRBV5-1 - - TGCGCCAGCAGCTTGGAAGTCGGTGGGGACGGGACAGATACGCAGTATTTT CASSLEVGGDGTDTQYF
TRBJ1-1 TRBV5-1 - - TGCGCCAGCAGCCCGGAGACCTTAGCTGTGAACACTGAAGCTTTCTTT CASSPETLAVNTEAFF
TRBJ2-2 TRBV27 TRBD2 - TGTGCCAGCCGATCTTGGGGAGGGGAACCCGGGGAGCTGTTTTTT CASRSWGGEPGELFF
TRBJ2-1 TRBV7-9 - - TGTGCCAGCAGAGGGTGGGAGTGGGGCTACAATGAGCAGTTCTTC CASRGWEWGYNEQFF
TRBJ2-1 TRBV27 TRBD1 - TGTGCCACCCGGGACAGGGGATATGAGCAGTTCTTC CATRDRGYEQFF
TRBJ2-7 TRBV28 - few TGTGCCAGCAGCCCAACCCTAACAGGGTACGAGCAGTACTTC CASSPTLTGYEQYF
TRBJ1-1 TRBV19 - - TGTGCCAGTAGTCCATTTAGTCAGAACACTGAAGCTTTCTTT CASSPFSQNTEAFF
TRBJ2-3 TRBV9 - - TGTGCCAGCAGCGCCCCCCCAGGCACAGATACGCAGTATTTT CASSAPPGTDTQYF
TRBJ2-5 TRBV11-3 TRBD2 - TGTGCCAGCAGCTGGGGGGGAGAAAGGTCGGAGACCCAGTACTTC CASSWGGERSETQYF
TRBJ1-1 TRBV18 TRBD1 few TGTGCCAGCTCCTGGGACAGCTTCCTGAACACTGAAGCTTTCTTT CASSWDSFLNTEAFF
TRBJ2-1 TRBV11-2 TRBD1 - TGTGCCAGCAGCTTAGGGGGGGCAGGGGGCGACCGCAATGAGCAGTTCTTC CASSLGGAGGDRNEQFF
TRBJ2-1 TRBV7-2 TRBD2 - TGTGCCAGCAGCTTAGGGACTAGCAAAAGTGAGCAGTTCTTC CASSLGTSKSEQFF
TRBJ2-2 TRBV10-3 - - TGTGCCATCAGTGAGTCGTCCTGGGAGGCCAACGGGGAGCTGTTTTTT CAISESSWEANGELFF
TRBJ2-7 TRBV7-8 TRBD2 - TGTGCCAGCAGCACCTATAGCGGGAGGGCGGGACACGAGCAGTACTTC CASSTYSGRAGHEQYF
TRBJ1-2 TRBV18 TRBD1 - TGTGCCAGCTCACTACGACAGGGGTTACTCTATGGCTACACCTTC CASSLRQGLLYGYTF
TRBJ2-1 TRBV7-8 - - TGTGCCACCTCGTGGGGGTGGGGCAATGAGCAGTTCTTC CATSWGWGNEQFF
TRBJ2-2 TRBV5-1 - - TGCGCCAGCAAGGGGGTCGCAGGGCTCGGCGGGGAGCTGTTTTTT CASKGVAGLGGELFF
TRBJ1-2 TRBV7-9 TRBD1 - TGTGCCAGCAGCTTAGGTCCGACAGGGGGCTATGGCTACACCTTC CASSLGPTGGYGYTF
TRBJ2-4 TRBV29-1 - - TGCAGCGTTGAGGAGGTTGGGGGGGCCAAAAACATTCAGTACTTC CSVEEVGGAKNIQYF
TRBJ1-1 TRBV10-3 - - TGTGCCATCAGTGAGCCAGAAAGAGACACTGAAGCTTTCTTT CAISEPERDTEAFF
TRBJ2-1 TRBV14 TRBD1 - TGTGCCAGCAGCCCGACGGACAGGTTGGCCTACAATGAGCAGTTCTTC CASSPTDRLAYNEQFF
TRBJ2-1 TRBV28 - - TGTGCCAGCAGTCCAGGTCGGGGGAAACCTTCCTACAATGAGCAGTTCTTC CASSPGRGKPSYNEQFF
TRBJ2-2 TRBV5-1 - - TGCGCCAGCAGCGGTAGGGTCACCGGGGAGCTGTTTTTT CASSGRVTGELFF
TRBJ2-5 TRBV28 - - TGTGCCAGCAGTCCGGGACGGGAAAAGAGGGAGACCCAGTACTTC CASSPGREKRETQYF
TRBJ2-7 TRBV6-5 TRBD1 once TGTGCCAGCAGTAAACTGACAGGGGGCTCCTACGAGCAGTACTTC CASSKLTGGSYEQYF
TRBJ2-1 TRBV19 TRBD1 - TGTGCCAGTAGTCAGACAGGGGTTCAGTTCTTC CASSQTGVQFF
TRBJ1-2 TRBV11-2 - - TGTGCCAGCAGCTTAGGACAGAGCTATGGCTACACCTTC CASSLGQSYGYTF
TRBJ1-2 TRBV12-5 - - TGTGCTAGTGGTTTGGTAAGGGCAGGGGCCCTCTATGGCTACACCTTC CASGLVRAGALYGYTF
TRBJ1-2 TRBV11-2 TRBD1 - TGTGCCAGCAGCTCCGGGACAGGGGACTATGGCTACACCTTC CASSSGTGDYGYTF
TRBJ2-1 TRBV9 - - TGTGCCAGCAGCGTAGTAGCGTCTATAGTTTACAATGAGCAGTTCTTC CASSVVASIVYNEQFF
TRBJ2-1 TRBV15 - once TGTGCCACCAGCAGAGATATGGGTACGAGCTCCTACAATGAGCAGTTCTTC CATSRDMGTSSYNEQFF
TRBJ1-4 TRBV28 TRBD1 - TGTGCCAGCGGAATCGTTTCGGGACAGGGGGTTGAAAAACTGTTTTTT CASGIVSGQGVEKLFF
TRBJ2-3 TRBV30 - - TGTGCCTGGAGTGTACGACCGCTCACAGATACGCAGTATTTT CAWSVRPLTDTQYF
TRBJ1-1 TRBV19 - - TGTGCCAGTCAACCTAGTATCCCCGGGGGCGGTGGAGCTTTCTTT CASQPSIPGGGGAFF
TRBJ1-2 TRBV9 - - TGTGCCAGCAGCGCCGGGGGTGGAGGGCGTGGCTACACCTTC CASSAGGGGRGYTF
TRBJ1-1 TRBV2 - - TGTGCCAGCAGGGGACGGACTGAAGCTTTCTTT CASRGRTEAFF
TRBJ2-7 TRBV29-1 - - TGCAGCCCTAGCGACTACGAGCAGTACTTC CSPSDYEQYF
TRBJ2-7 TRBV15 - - TGTGCCACCAGCAGAGATCTTAAGGGTGGCCGCGGAGAGCAGTACTTC CATSRDLKGGRGEQYF
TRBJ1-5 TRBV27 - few TGTGCCAGCAGTAATAGCAATCAGCCCCAGCATTTT CASSNSNQPQHF
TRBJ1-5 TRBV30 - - TGTGCCTGGGGACCTCAGGGAGTCTATAGCAATCAGCCCCAGCATTTT CAWGPQGVYSNQPQHF
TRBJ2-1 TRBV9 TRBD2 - TGTGCCAGCAGCGTCAGACGCGGGAGCAACCCTTACCCCCGAGCCTACAATGAGCAGTTCTTC CASSVRRGSNPYPRAYNEQFF